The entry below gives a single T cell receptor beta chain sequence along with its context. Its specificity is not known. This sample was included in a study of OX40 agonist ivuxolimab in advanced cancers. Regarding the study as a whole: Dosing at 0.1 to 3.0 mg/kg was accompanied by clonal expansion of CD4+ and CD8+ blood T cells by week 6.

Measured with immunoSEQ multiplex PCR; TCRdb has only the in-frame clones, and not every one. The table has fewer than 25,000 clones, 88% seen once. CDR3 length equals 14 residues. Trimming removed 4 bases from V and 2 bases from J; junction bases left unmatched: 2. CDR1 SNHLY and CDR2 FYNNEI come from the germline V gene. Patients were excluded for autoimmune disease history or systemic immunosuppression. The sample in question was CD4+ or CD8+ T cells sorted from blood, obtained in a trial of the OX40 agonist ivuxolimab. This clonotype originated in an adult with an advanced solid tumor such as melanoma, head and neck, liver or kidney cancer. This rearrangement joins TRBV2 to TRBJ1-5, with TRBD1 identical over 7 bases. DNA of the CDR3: TGTGCCAGCAGTGCTGACAGGGGCAATCAGCCCCAGCATTTT. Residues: CASSADRGNQPQHF. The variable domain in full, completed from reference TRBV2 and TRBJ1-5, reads EPEVTQTPSHQVTQMGQEVILRCVPISNHLYFYWYRQILGQKVEFLVSFYNNEISEKSEIFDDQFSVERPDGSNFTLKIRSTKLEDSAMYFCASSADRGNQPQHFGDGTRLSIL.